The 25 T cell receptor beta chains below come from one sample, sequenced in a study of shared clonotypes between healthy human individuals. The assay was immunoSEQ multiplex PCR, and TCRdb's table has in-frame clones only and misses some. In the table there are about a million clones, around three quarters of which are singletons. The specimen was memory CD4+ T cells from PBMCs. Subset: CD45RA-negative fraction. The receptor source for this set is a man aged 18 to 29 in good health. Some clones in this sample may be carry-over from other donors' samples.

As concerns this clone: Other DNA variants within this sample encode the same CDR3. The chain couples TRBV28 to TRBJ1-1; D unclear. V lost 5 bases and J lost 8, with 9 bases in between. This CDR3 is built from 11 residues. Per the germline V gene, CDR1 is MDHEN and CDR2 is SYDVKM. The CDR3 spells CASSLRGEAFF. The CDR3 DNA follows: TGTGCCAGCAGTCTGCGAGGGGAAGCTTTCTTT. The full variable domain, completed using reference TRBV28 and TRBJ1-1, is DVKVTQSSRYLVKRTGEKVFLECVQDMDHENMFWYRQDPGLGLRLIYFSYDVKMKEKGDIPEGYSVSREKKERFSLILESASTNQTSMYLCASSLRGEAFFGQGTRLTVV.

The chain employs TRBV5-4 and TRBJ2-2, with no clear D. Trimming shortened V by 0 bases and J by 4 bases, and 13 bases separated the two germline ends. Germline CDR1 reads SGHNT; CDR2 reads YYREEE (reference sequence). This CDR3 is built from 16 residues. CDR3 nucleotide sequence: TGTGCCAGCAGCTTGGGTGTAGGAGTATTCACCGGGGAGCTGTTTTTT. This sequence encodes CASSLGVGVFTGELFF.

This clone turned up a few times. The chain joins TRBV5-1 to TRBJ1-1; 11 bases are a match to TRBD1. Germline loops: CDR1 SGHRS, CDR2 YFSETQ. Unmatched junction bases numbered 14, after V lost 2 bases and J lost 5 bases. The CDR3 length is 18 residues. CDR3: CASSLAFGQGAGATEAFF. In DNA, the CDR3 is TGCGCCAGCAGCTTAGCCTTCGGACAGGGGGCGGGTGCGACTGAAGCTTTCTTT. The full variable domain, rest sourced from reference TRBV5-1 and TRBJ1-1, is KAGVTQTPRYLIKTRGQQVTLSCSPISGHRSVSWYQQTPGQGLQFLFEYFSETQRNKGNFPGRFSGRQFSNSRSEMNVSTLELGDSALYLCASSLAFGQGAGATEAFFGQGTRLTVV.

The V and J genes are TRBV28 and TRBJ2-7; 9 bases are a match to TRBD1. The J segment lost 4 bases and the V segment lost 6 bases, leaving 7 bases of the junction unmatched. This CDR3 has 14 residues. The germline gives CDR1 MDHEN, CDR2 SYDVKM. The DNA for the CDR3 is TGTGCCAGCAGGGGAACAGGGGGCAGGTACGAGCAGTACTTC. Translation: CASRGTGGRYEQYF. The full variable domain, rest sourced from reference TRBV28 and TRBJ2-7, is DVKVTQSSRYLVKRTGEKVFLECVQDMDHENMFWYRQDPGLGLRLIYFSYDVKMKEKGDIPEGYSVSREKKERFSLILESASTNQTSMYLCASRGTGGRYEQYFGPGTRLTVT.

The V gene is TRBV5-1, the J gene TRBJ2-5, with TRBD1 matching over 7 bases. The CDR3 totals 15 residues. Germline V gene data show CDR1 as SGHRS and CDR2 as YFSETQ. V dropped 4 bases and J dropped 4; count of bases not matched to a gene: 10. The CDR3 nucleotides read TGCGCCAGCAGCCCGATAGGGACAGCTGGAGAGACCCAGTACTTC. Translated: CASSPIGTAGETQYF.

The chain has TRBV28 and TRBJ2-5; D is undetermined. The CDR3 has 13 amino acids. V was pared by 4 bases and J by 5 bases, with 11 bases between. Germline-derived CDR1 and CDR2 are MDHEN and SYDVKM. The chain's CDR3 is CASSSRPVETQYF. In DNA, the CDR3 is TGTGCCAGCAGTTCCCGTCCTGTGGAGACCCAGTACTTC.

V gene TRBV5-1 combines with J gene TRBJ2-7; D possibly corresponds to TRBD1 (5 bases). Germline V gene lookup returns CDR1 SGHRS and CDR2 YFSETQ. CDR3 length: 15 residues. V was trimmed by 4 bases and J by 1 base, leaving 15 bases between them. CDR3: CASSLTVPRSYEQYF. The CDR3 DNA follows: TGCGCCAGCAGCCTGACAGTCCCGAGATCCTACGAGCAGTACTTC.

This chain uses TRBV2 with TRBJ1-6, with D possibly matching TRBD1 (6 bases). This CDR3 has 15 amino acids. The V and J ends lost 5 bases and 6 bases respectively, with 14 bases between them. From germline, CDR1 is SNHLY and CDR2 FYNNEI. The CDR3 DNA is TGTGCCAGCAGTACAACAGGGTCCCCTAATTCACCCCTCCACTTT. Translating it yields CASSTTGSPNSPLHF.

A word on this clone: Different DNA sequences within this sample yield the same CDR3. V gene TRBV5-1 combines with J gene TRBJ1-1; TRBD1 might be the D (6 bases). The CDR3 contains 15 residues. Germline V gene sequence: CDR1 SGHRS, CDR2 YFSETQ. Trimming cost V 0 bases and J 0 bases, with 9 bases left between them. The CDR3 loop reads CASSLGQGMNTEAFF. DNA of the CDR3: TGCGCCAGCAGCTTGGGGCAGGGGATGAACACTGAAGCTTTCTTT. The full variable domain, rest sourced from reference TRBV5-1 and TRBJ1-1, is KAGVTQTPRYLIKTRGQQVTLSCSPISGHRSVSWYQQTPGQGLQFLFEYFSETQRNKGNFPGRFSGRQFSNSRSEMNVSTLELGDSALYLCASSLGQGMNTEAFFGQGTRLTVV.

For this clone: Other DNA variants within this sample encode the same CDR3. This chain links TRBV2 with TRBJ1-5; no definite D call. V dropped 2 bases and J dropped 2 bases, with 7 bases sitting between them. The CDR3 contains 14 residues. CDR1 and CDR2 from the germline V gene are SNHLY and FYNNEI. CDR3 protein: CASSERAGNQPQHF. CDR3 bases: TGTGCCAGCAGTGAACGTGCCGGCAATCAGCCCCAGCATTTT.

This rearrangement joins TRBV11-2 to TRBJ1-3; D unresolved. Trimming removed 2 bases at V and 3 bases at J, with 14 bases between. This CDR3 has 16 amino acids. Germline values: CDR1 SGHAT, CDR2 FQNNGV. The CDR3 protein is CASSLLGSPSGNTIYF. CDR3 DNA: TGTGCCAGCAGCTTACTCGGGAGTCCGAGTGGAAACACCATATATTTT. The entire variable domain, with the rest obtained from reference TRBV11-2 and TRBJ1-3, is as follows: EAGVAQSPRYKIIEKRQSVAFWCNPISGHATLYWYQQILGQGPKLLIQFQNNGVVDDSQLPKDRFSAERLKGVDSTLKIQPAKLEDSAVYLCASSLLGSPSGNTIYFGEGSWLTVV.

The V gene is TRBV27, the J gene TRBJ2-5; 9 positions match TRBD1. V was pared by 3 bases and J by 11 bases, with 10 bases of the junction left unmatched. CDR3 length: 14 residues. CDR1 MNHEY and CDR2 SMNVEV come from the germline V gene (reference sequence). CDR3 nucleotide sequence: TGTGCCAGCAGTTTTTTTGCAGGACAGGGGAATCAGTACTTC. It yields the protein CASSFFAGQGNQYF.

This CDR3 is CASSPLGRGELFF. The DNA of the CDR3 is TGTGCCAGCTCACCCCTCGGGCGCGGGGAGCTGTTTTTT. The V call is TRBV18, the J call TRBJ2-2; the D is unclear. CDR1 KGHSH and CDR2 LQKENI come from the germline V gene. The length of the CDR3 is 13 residues. Trimming took off 3 bases at V and 7 bases at J, with 9 bases between the two ends. Based on the CDR3 plus reference TRBV18 and TRBJ2-2, the full variable domain is NAGVMQNPRHLVRRRGQEARLRCSPMKGHSHVYWYRQLPEEGLKFMVYLQKENIIDESGMPKERFSAEFPKEGPSILRIQQVVRGDSAAYFCASSPLGRGELFFGEGSRLTVL.

In this sample, this clone turned up many times. This rearrangement joins TRBV9 to TRBJ1-1, with 9 bases lining up with TRBD1. Germline CDR1 is SGDLS and CDR2 is YYNGEE. V dropped 4 bases and J dropped 7; count of bases not matched to a gene: 14. The CDR3 runs 16 residues. CDR3 nucleotide sequence: TGTGCCAGCAGCCCCATTTACGGGACAGGGACCCTTGAAGCTTTCTTT. It translates to CASSPIYGTGTLEAFF. Drawing the rest from reference TRBV9 and TRBJ1-1, the complete variable domain is DSGVTQTPKHLITATGQRVTLRCSPRSGDLSVYWYQQSLDQGLQFLIQYYNGEERAKGNILERFSAQQFPDLHSELNLSSLELGDSALYFCASSPIYGTGTLEAFFGQGTRLTVV.

In its sample, this clone was seen a few times. This rearrangement joins TRBV19 to TRBJ1-1; 8 nucleotides agree with TRBD1. Germline CDR1 LNHDA, CDR2 SQIVND (reference sequence). The V gene end was trimmed by 3 bases and the J gene end by 11 bases; junction bases not matched to a gene: 8. This CDR3 is built from 13 residues. CDR3 coding DNA: TGTGCCAGTAGTATGCAGGGGGCGCACGAGGCTTTCTTT. It is translated as CASSMQGAHEAFF.

The chain uses TRBV6-1 and TRBJ1-1; D not certain. The length of the CDR3 is 12 residues. Trimming stripped 9 bases from V and 4 bases from J, with 12 bases between. The germline gives CDR1 MNHNS, CDR2 SASEGT. The CDR3 sequence is CASDHSGTEAFF. CDR3 nucleotides: TGTGCCAGTGACCATTCTGGCACTGAAGCTTTCTTT.

This chain joins TRBV6-5 and TRBJ2-1, with a weak D call TRBD1 (6 bases). The CDR3 runs to 13 residues. V lost 4 bases and J lost 9, with 13 bases in between. From germline, CDR1 is MNHEY and CDR2 SVGAGI. CDR3 in amino acids: CASSWQGQTEQFF. CDR3 nucleotides: TGTGCCAGCAGTTGGCAGGGGCAAACTGAGCAGTTCTTC.

This clone was observed once. The V and J genes are TRBV10-3 and TRBJ1-3; weak D call: TRBD1 (6 bases). CDR3 length: 13 residues. Germline CDR1 ENHRY, CDR2 SYGVKD. V lost 10 bases and J lost 5, with 15 bases in between. DNA for the CDR3: TGTGCCACGCTGGACAGAGCTCGAAACACCATATATTTT. This sequence encodes CATLDRARNTIYF.

V usage is TRBV28 and J usage is TRBJ2-3; D is possibly TRBD2 (6 bases). Trimming cost V 6 bases and J 4 bases, with 11 bases left between them. In germline, CDR1 is MDHEN, CDR2 SYDVKM. The CDR3 has 13 residues. CDR3 sequence reads: CASRNPGADTQYF. The CDR3 DNA reads TGTGCCAGCAGGAACCCGGGGGCAGATACGCAGTATTTT.

This chain joins TRBV14 and TRBJ1-2, with D perhaps matching TRBD1 (5 bases). Germline CDR1 SGHDN, CDR2 FVKESK. Deletions cut 1 base from V and 4 bases from J, with 7 bases between. CDR3 length: 13 amino acids. CDR3 residues: CASSQGQTYGYTF. The CDR3 DNA sequence: TGTGCCAGCAGCCAAGGACAGACCTATGGCTACACCTTC.

The sample holds one count of this clone. This chain links TRBV4-1 with TRBJ1-4; 8 bases align to TRBD1. CDR3 length: 16 amino acids. Germline values: CDR1 MGHRA, CDR2 YSYEKL. V dropped 4 bases and J dropped 7; count of bases not matched to a gene: 11. The CDR3 protein is CASSPIVGRGREKLFF. The CDR3 nucleotides are TGCGCCAGCAGCCCTATCGTGGGCAGGGGGCGTGAAAAACTGTTTTTT.

The rearrangement links TRBV6-5 to TRBJ2-7; 7 nucleotides align to TRBD2. The junction had 13 bases not matched to a gene; V was cut back by 0 bases and J by 8 bases. The germline gives CDR1 MNHEY, CDR2 SVGAGI. The CDR3 consists of 16 residues. The CDR3 DNA sequence: TGTGCCAGCAGTTACTCGGGGGGGTCGGAGATTATTAAGCAGTACTTC. This translates into CASSYSGGSEIIKQYF.

This clone was recorded once. The chain is built from TRBV15 and TRBJ1-2; D is unresolved. The germline gives CDR1 LNHNV, CDR2 YYDKDF (reference sequence). Trimming took 0 bases from V and 4 from J, leaving 6 bases between them. The CDR3 consists of 13 residues. CDR3 in DNA: TGTGCCACCAGCAGAGACACCGCCTATGGCTACACCTTC. Its protein is CATSRDTAYGYTF.

In this sample, this clone turned up a few times. Within the sample, other DNA sequences also encode this same CDR3. The chain combines TRBV9 with TRBJ1-1; the D is unclear. Germline CDR1 SGDLS, CDR2 YYNGEE. The CDR3 has 14 residues. V was shortened by 0 bases and J by 0 bases, with 6 bases between the two germline ends. The CDR3 DNA reads TGTGCCAGCAGCGTAGCGGGCATGAACACTGAAGCTTTCTTT. It encodes CASSVAGMNTEAFF.

The V call is TRBV6-5, the J call TRBJ2-2; D is uncertain. Germline V CDR1 and CDR2: MNHEY, SVGAGI. The CDR3 sequence is 15 residues long. Trimming took 0 bases from V and 3 from J, leaving 8 bases between them. The CDR3 DNA reads TGTGCCAGCAGTTACTCGAGGCTCCACACCGGGGAGCTGTTTTTT. Encoded protein: CASSYSRLHTGELFF.